This entry features one TCR beta chain sequence. Antigen specificity is unknown. This clone may be a read error of a much larger clone one base away. This sample stems from a study of vaccination and CD4 T cells after COVID-19. The treatment: roughly ten-day PBMC culture with coronavirus spike peptide pools or control peptides (ViraFEST assay). Oncomine TCR Beta short-read sequencing was applied to DNA from cultured CD4+ T cells. TCRdb re-called the PCR reads with MiXCR, one entry per CDR3 protein. This table has nearly 5,000 distinct CDR3 sequences, roughly 40% appearing once. J gave up 5 bases and V 4 bases, and 2 bases lay outside the gene matches. The germline gives CDR1 SGHDN, CDR2 FVKESK. The CDR3 runs 13 residues.

The rearrangement uses TRBV14 and TRBJ1-1, with 9 bases aligning to TRBD1. The source of this sequence is a human donor who had recovered from COVID-19. Sequencing was performed on CD4+ T cells from blood, cultured in vitro, taken after SARS-CoV-2 vaccination. CDR3: CASSPTGGTEAFF. Here the CDR3 DNA reads TGTGCCAGCAGCCCGACAGGGGGGACTGAAGCTTTCTTT.